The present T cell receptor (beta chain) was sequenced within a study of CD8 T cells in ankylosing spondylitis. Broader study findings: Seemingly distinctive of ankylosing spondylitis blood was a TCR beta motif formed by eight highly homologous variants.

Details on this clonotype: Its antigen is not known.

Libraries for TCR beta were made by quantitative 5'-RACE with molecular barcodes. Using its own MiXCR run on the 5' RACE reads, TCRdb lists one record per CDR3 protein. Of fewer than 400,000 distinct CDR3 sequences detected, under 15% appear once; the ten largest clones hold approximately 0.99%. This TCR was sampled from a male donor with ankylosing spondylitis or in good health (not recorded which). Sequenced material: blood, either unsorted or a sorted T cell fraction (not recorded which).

The DNA of the CDR3 is TGTGCCAGCAGCTTCGTGGGGGCTTGGAGGGAGACCCAGTACTTC. As protein: CASSFVGAWRETQYF. The rearrangement uses TRBV7-2 and TRBJ2-5; weak D call: TRBD1 (6 bases). The V gene's germline CDR1 is SGHTA and CDR2 FQGNSA. The CDR3 totals 15 residues. V lost 3 bases and J lost 5, with 16 bases in between.